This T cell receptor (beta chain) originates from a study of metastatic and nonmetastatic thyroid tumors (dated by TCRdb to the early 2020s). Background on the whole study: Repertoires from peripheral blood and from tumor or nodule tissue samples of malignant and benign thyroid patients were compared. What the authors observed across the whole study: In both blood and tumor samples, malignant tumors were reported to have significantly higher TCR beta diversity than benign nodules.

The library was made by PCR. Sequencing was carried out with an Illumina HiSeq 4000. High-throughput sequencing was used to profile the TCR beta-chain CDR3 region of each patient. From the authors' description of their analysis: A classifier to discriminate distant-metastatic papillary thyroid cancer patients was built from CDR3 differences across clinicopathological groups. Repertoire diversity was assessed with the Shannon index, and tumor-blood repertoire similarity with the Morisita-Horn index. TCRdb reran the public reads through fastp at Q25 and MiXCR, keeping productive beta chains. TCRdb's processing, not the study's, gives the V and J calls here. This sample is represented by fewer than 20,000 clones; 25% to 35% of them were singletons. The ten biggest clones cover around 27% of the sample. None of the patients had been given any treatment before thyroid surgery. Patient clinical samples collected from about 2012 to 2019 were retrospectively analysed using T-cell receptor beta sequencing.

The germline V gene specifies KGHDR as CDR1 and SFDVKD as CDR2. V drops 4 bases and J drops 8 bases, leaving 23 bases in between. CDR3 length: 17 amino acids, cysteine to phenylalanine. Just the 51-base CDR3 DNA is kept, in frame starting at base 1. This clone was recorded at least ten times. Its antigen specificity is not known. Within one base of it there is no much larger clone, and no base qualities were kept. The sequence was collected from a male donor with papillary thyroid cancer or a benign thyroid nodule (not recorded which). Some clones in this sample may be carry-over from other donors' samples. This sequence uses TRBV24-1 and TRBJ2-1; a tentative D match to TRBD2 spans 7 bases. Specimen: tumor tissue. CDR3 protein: CATSDPLSGGAEDEQFF. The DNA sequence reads TGTGCCACCAGTGACCCCTTAAGTGGGGGGGCCGAAGATGAGCAGTTCTTC.